This TCR beta chain was found in a study of shared clonotypes between healthy human individuals. The germline gives CDR1 SGHDT, CDR2 YYEEEE. V lost 4 bases and J lost 3, with 10 bases in between. The CDR3 has 14 residues. This clone is a singleton in its sample. Produced via immunoSEQ multiplex PCR; TCRdb's table is partial and in-frame only. The profile covers about 2.3 million clones, with under 95% appearing a single time and 0.3% to 0.45% taken by the ten largest. The source of this sequence is a man between 18 and 29 years old in good health. Some clones in this sample may be carry-over from other donors' samples. What was sequenced was naive CD4+ T cells from PBMCs. As for subset: CD45RA+ positively selected. The chain is built from TRBV5-6 and TRBJ1-4, with a tentative D call TRBD1 (5 bases). CDR3 loop: CASSLQDANEKLFF. As DNA, the CDR3 is TGTGCCAGCAGCCTACAGGATGCTAATGAAAAACTGTTTTTT.